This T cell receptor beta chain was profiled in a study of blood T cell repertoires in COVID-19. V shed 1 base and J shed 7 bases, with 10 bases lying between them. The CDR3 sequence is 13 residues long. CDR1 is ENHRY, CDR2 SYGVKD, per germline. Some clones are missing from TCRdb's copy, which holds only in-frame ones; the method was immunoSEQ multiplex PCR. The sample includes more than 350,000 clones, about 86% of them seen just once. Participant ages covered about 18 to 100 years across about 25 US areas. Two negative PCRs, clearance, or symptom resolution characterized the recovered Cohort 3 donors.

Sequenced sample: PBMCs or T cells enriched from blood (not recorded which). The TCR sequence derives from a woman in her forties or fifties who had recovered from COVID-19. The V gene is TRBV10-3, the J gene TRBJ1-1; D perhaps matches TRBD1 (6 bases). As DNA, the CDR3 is TGTGCCATCAGTGAGTTAAGGGGGGGTGAAGCTTTCTTT. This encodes CAISELRGGEAFF.